This note documents a single T cell receptor beta chain sequence. Antigen: not known. Germline V lookup: CDR1 SGHTA, CDR2 FQGNSA. J was trimmed by 5 bases and V by 5 bases; bases with no gene match: 11. This CDR3 has 15 residues. These data are taken from a study of T-cell memory formation after mild COVID-19. Background on the study: Most TCR clusters belonged to a single donor. Whole-study results and caveats: Contracting CD4+ clones were located mainly in CM and EM, and CD8+ clones in EMRA. Nothing showed for sure that second-wave clones peaking on day 37 were SARS-CoV-2 specific.

TCRdb recomputed calls from the 5' RACE reads with MiXCR, one row per CDR3 protein. The sample holds roughly 180,000 distinct CDR3 sequences, roughly 12% seen once. Sequenced input: PBMCs or a T cell subset sorted from them (not recorded which). V is TRBV7-2 and J is TRBJ2-5, with 7 bases fitting TRBD1. This sequence originates from a man aged 18 to 29 who had mild COVID-19 (a few samples of this study predate the infection). Cell type and time point are not known. The DNA for the CDR3 is TGTGCCAGCAGCCCTGACAGGGCGCCAAGGGAGACCCAGTACTTC. It codes for CASSPDRAPRETQYF.